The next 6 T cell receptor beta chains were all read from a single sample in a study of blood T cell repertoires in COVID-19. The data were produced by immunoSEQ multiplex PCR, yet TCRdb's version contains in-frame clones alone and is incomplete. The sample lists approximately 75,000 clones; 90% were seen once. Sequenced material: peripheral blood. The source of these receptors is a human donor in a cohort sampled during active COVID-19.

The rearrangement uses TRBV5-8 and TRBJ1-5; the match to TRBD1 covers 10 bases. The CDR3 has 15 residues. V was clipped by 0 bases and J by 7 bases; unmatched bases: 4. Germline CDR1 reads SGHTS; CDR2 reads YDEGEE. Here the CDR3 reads CASSLAGDRGQPQHF. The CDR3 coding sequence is TGTGCCAGCAGCTTGGCAGGGGACAGGGGCCAGCCCCAGCATTTT.

The CDR3, as DNA: TGTGCCAGTAGTATCGGGACAGGGTCTGGGGCCAACGTCCTGACTTTC. Amino acid sequence: CASSIGTGSGANVLTF. V is TRBV19 and J is TRBJ2-6; 9 bases line up with TRBD1. Trimming took 3 bases from V and 1 from J; bases not matched to a gene: 1. This CDR3 region has 16 residues. Germline V gives CDR1 LNHDA, CDR2 SQIVND (reference sequence).

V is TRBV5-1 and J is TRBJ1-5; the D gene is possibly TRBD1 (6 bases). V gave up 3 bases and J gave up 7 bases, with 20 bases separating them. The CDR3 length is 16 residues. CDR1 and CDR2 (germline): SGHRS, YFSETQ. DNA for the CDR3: TGCGCCAGCAGCTCAAGAAGCACAGGGCGGCTCCAGCCCCAGCATTTT. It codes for CASSSRSTGRLQPQHF.

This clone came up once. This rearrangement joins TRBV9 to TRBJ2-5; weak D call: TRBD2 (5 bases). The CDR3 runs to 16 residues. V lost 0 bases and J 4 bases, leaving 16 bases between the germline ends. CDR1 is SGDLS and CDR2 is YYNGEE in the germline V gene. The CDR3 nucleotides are TGTGCCAGCAGCGTAGGCCTAGCTTTCCAGACAGAGACCCAGTACTTC. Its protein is CASSVGLAFQTETQYF. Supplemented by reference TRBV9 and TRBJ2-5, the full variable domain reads DSGVTQTPKHLITATGQRVTLRCSPRSGDLSVYWYQQSLDQGLQFLIQYYNGEERAKGNILERFSAQQFPDLHSELNLSSLELGDSALYFCASSVGLAFQTETQYFGPGTRLLVL.

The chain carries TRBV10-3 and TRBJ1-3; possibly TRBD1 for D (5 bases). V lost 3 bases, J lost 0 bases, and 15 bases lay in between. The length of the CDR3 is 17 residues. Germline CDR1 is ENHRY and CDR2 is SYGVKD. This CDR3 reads CAISDLGHMVSGNTIYF. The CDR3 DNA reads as TGTGCCATCAGTGACCTAGGACACATGGTCTCTGGAAACACCATATATTTT.

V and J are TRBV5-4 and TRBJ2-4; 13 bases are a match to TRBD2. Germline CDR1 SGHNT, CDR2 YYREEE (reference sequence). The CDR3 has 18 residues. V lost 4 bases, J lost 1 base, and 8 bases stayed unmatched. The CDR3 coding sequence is TGTGCCAGCAGCCCCACTAGCGGGGGGGCGACTGCCAAAAACATTCAGTACTTC. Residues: CASSPTSGGATAKNIQYF.